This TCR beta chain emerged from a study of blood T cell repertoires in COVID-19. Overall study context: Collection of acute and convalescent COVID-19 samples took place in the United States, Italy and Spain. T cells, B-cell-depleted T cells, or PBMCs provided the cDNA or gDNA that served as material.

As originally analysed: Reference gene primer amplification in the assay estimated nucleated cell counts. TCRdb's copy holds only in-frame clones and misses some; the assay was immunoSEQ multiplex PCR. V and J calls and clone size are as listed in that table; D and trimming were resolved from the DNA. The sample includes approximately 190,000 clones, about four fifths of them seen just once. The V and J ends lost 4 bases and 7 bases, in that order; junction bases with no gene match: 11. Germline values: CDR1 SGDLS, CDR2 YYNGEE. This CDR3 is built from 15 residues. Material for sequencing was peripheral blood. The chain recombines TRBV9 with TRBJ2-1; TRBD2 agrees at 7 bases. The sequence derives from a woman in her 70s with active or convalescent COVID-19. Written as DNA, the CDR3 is TGTGCCAGCAGCAGCCCAGGCTGGGAGGGTAATGAGCAGTTCTTC. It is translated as CASSSPGWEGNEQFF.